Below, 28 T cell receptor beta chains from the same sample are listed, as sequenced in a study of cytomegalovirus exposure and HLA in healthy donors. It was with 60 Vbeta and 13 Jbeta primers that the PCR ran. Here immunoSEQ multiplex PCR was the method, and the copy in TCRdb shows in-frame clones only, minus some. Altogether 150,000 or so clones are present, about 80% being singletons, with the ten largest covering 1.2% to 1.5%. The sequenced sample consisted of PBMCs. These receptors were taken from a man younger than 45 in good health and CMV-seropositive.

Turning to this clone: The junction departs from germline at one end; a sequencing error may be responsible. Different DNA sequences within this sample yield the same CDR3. The CDR3 coding sequence is TGTGCCAGCAGTGGGGGACTAGCGGGAGCCAACTACGAGCAATACTTC. It yields the protein CASSGGLAGANYEQYF. The chain joins TRBV6-1 to TRBJ2-7; 14 bases are shared with TRBD2. CDR3 length: 16 residues. Germline V gene lookup returns CDR1 MNHNS and CDR2 SASEGT.

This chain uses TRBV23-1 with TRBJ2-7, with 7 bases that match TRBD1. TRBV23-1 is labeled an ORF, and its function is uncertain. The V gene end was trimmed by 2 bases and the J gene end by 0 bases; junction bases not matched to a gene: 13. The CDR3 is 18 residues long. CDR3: CASSQPLSRQGISYEQYF. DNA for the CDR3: TGCGCCAGCAGTCAACCTTTGAGCCGACAGGGCATCTCCTACGAGCAGTACTTC.

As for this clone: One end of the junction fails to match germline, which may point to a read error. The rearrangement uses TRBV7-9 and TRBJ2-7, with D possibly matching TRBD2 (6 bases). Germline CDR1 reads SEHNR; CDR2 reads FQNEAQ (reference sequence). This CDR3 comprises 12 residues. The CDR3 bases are TGTTCCAGCAGCTTGGCGGGGTTCGGGCAGTACTTC. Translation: CSSSLAGFGQYF.

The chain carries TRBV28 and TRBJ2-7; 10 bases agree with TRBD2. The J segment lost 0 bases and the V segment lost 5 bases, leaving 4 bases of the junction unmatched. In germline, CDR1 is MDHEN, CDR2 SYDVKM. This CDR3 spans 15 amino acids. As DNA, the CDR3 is TGTGCCAGCAGTCTATCTAGCGGGAGCTCCTACGAGCAGTACTTC. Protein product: CASSLSSGSSYEQYF.

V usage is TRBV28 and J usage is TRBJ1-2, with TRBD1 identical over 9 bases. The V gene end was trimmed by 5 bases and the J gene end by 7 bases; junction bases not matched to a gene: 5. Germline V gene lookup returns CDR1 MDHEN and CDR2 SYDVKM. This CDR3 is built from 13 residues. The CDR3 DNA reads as TGTGCCAGCAGTGTTACAGGGGGCGGTGGCTACACCTTC. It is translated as CASSVTGGGGYTF.

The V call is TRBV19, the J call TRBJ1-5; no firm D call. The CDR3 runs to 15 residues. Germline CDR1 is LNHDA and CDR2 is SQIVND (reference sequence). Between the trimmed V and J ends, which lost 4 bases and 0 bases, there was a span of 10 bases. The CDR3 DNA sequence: TGTGCCAGTAGTACGCCAGGCTTTAGCAATCAGCCCCAGCATTTT. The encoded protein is CASSTPGFSNQPQHF. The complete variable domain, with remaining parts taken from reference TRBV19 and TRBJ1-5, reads DGGITQSPKYLFRKEGQNVTLSCEQNLNHDAMYWYRQDPGQGLRLIYYSQIVNDFQKGDIAEGYSVSREKKESFPLTVTSAQKNPTAFYLCASSTPGFSNQPQHFGDGTRLSIL.

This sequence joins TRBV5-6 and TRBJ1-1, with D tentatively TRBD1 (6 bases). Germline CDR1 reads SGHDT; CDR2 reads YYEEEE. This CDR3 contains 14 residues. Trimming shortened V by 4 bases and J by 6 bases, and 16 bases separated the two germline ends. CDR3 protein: CASSGLNRAAEAFF. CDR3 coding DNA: TGTGCCAGCAGCGGTTTGAACAGGGCCGCTGAAGCTTTCTTT.

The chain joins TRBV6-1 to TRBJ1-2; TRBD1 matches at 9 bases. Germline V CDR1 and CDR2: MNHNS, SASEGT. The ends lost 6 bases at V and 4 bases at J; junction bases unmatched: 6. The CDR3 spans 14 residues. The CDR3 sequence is CASSYTGGGYGYTF. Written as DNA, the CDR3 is TGTGCCAGCAGCTATACAGGGGGCGGCTATGGCTACACCTTC.

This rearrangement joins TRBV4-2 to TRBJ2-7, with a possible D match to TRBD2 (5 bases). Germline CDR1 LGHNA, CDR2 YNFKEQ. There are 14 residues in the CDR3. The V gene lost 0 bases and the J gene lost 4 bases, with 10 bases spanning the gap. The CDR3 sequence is CASSQEYRGYEQYF. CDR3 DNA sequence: TGTGCCAGCAGCCAAGAGTATCGGGGTTACGAGCAGTACTTC.

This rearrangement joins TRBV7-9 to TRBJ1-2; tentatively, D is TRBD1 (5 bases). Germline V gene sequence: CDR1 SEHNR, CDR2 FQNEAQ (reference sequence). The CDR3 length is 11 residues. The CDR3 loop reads CSFGGGYGYTF. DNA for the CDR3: TGTTCCTTCGGGGGTGGCTATGGCTACACCTTC.

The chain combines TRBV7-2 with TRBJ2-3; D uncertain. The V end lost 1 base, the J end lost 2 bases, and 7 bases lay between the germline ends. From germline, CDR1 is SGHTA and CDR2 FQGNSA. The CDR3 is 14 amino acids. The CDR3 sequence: CASSLGSYTDTQYF. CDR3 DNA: TGTGCCAGCAGCTTAGGGAGCTACACAGATACGCAGTATTTT. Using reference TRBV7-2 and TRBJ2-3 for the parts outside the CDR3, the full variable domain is GAGVSQSPSNKVTEKGKDVELRCDPISGHTALYWYRQSLGQGLEFLIYFQGNSAPDKSGLPSDRFSAERTGGSVSTLTIQRTQQEDSAVYLCASSLGSYTDTQYFGPGTRLTVL.

The CDR3 protein is CASSSTGMSSYEQYF. The CDR3 DNA follows: TGTGCCAGCAGCTCTACAGGGATGAGCTCCTACGAGCAGTACTTC. The chain couples TRBV7-9 to TRBJ2-7; D is possibly TRBD1 (6 bases). The CDR3 spans 15 residues. Per germline, CDR1 SEHNR and CDR2 FQNEAQ (reference sequence). V gave up 4 bases and J gave up 0 bases, with 13 bases separating them. Combining the CDR3 with reference TRBV7-9 and TRBJ2-7 gives the whole variable domain DTGVSQNPRHKITKRGQNVTFRCDPISEHNRLYWYRQTLGQGPEFLTYFQNEAQLEKSRLLSDRFSAERPKGSFSTLEIQRTEQGDSAMYLCASSSTGMSSYEQYFGPGTRLTVT.

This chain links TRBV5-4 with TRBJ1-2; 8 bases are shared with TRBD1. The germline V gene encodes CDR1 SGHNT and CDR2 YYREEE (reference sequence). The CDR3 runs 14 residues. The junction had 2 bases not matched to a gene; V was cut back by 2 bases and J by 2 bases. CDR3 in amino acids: CASSFRQGNYGYTF. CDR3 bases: TGTGCCAGCAGCTTTAGACAGGGGAACTATGGCTACACCTTC. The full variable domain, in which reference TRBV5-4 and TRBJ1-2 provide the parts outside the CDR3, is ETGVTQSPTHLIKTRGQQVTLRCSSQSGHNTVSWYQQALGQGPQFIFQYYREEENGRGNFPPRFSGLQFPNYSSELNVNALELDDSALYLCASSFRQGNYGYTFGSGTRLTVV.

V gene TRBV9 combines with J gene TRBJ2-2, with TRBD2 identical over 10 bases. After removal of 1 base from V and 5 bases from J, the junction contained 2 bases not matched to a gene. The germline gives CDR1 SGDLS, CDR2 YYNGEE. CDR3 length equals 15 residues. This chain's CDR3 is CASSVLAGDTGELFF. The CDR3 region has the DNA TGTGCCAGCAGCGTACTAGCGGGAGATACCGGGGAGCTGTTTTTT.

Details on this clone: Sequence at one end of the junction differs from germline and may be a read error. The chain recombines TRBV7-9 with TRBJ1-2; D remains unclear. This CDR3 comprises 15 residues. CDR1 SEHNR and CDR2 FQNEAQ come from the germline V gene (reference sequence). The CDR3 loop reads CSSTQPPKCGYGYTF. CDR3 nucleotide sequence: TGTTCCAGCACCCAACCCCCAAAGTGCGGCTATGGCTACACCTTC.

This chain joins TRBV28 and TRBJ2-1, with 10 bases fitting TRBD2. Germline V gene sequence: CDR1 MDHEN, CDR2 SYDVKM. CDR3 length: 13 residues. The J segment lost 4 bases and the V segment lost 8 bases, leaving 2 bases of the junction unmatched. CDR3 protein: CASGTSEYNEQFF. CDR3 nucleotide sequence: TGTGCCAGCGGGACTAGCGAGTACAATGAGCAGTTCTTC.

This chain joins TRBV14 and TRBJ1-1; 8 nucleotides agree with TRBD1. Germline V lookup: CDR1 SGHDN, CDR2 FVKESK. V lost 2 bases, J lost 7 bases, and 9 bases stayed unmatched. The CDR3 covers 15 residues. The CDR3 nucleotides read TGTGCCAGCAGCCAACACACAGGGGGTTTGAGTGAAGCTTTCTTT. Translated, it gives CASSQHTGGLSEAFF.

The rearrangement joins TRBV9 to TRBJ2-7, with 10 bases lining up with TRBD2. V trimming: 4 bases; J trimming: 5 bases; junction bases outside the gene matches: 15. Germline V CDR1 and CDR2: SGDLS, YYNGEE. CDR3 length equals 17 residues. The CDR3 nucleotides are TGTGCCAGCAGCCCCGGCGGTGGGGGACTAGCGAAGGACGAGCAGTACTTC. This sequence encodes CASSPGGGGLAKDEQYF.

The CDR3 nucleotides are TGTGCCATCAGTGAGGGCCTTACAGGGGTCGGCTACACCTTC. This gives the protein CAISEGLTGVGYTF. The rearrangement uses TRBV10-3 and TRBJ1-2, with 7 bases identical to TRBD1. V lost 2 bases, J lost 8 bases, and 8 bases stayed unmatched. The CDR3 contains 14 residues. In germline, CDR1 is ENHRY, CDR2 SYGVKD.

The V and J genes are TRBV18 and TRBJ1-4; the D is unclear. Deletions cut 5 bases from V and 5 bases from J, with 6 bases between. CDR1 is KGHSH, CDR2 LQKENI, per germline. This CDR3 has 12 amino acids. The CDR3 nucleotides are TGTGCCAGCTCAGGAGTAAATGAAAAACTGTTTTTT. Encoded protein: CASSGVNEKLFF.

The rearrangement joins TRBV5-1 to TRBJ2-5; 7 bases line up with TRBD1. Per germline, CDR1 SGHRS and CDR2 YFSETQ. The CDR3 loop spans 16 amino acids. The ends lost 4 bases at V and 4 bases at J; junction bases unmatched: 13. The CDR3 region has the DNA TGCGCCAGCAGCGCCGGAGTCCGGGACAGCGTAGAGACCCAGTACTTC. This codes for CASSAGVRDSVETQYF.

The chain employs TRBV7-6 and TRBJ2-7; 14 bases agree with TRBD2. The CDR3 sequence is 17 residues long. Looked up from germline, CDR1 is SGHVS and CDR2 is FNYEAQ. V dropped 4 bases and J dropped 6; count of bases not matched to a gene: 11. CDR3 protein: CASSSRQGLAGAGEQYF. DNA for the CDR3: TGTGCCAGCAGCTCTCGCCAGGGACTAGCGGGAGCTGGCGAGCAGTACTTC.

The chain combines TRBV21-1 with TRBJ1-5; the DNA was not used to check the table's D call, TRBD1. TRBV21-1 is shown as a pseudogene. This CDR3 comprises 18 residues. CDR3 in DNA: TGTGCCAGCAGCAAAGAATACTTCAGGGGACAGGGGTTCGAGCCCCAGCATTTT. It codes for CASSKEYFRGQGFEPQHF.

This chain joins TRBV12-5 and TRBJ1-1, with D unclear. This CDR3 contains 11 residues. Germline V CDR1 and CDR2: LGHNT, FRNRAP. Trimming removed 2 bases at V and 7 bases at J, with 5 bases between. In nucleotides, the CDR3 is TGTGCTAGTGGTTTGCGGGGTGAAGCTTTCTTT. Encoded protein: CASGLRGEAFF.

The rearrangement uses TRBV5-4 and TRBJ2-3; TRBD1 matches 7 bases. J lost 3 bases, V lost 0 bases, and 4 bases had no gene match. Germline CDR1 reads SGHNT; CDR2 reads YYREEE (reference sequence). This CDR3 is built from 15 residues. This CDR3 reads CASSLEGGSTDTQYF. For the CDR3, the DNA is TGTGCCAGCAGCTTGGAAGGGGGCTCAACAGATACGCAGTATTTT.

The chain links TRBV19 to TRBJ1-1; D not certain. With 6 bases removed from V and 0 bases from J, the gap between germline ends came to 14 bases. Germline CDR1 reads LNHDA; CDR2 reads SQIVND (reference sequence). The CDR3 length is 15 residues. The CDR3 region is CASSRTEQVNTEAFF. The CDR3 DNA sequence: TGTGCCAGTAGCCGGACTGAGCAGGTGAACACTGAAGCTTTCTTT. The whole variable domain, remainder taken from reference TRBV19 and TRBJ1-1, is DGGITQSPKYLFRKEGQNVTLSCEQNLNHDAMYWYRQDPGQGLRLIYYSQIVNDFQKGDIAEGYSVSREKKESFPLTVTSAQKNPTAFYLCASSRTEQVNTEAFFGQGTRLTVV.

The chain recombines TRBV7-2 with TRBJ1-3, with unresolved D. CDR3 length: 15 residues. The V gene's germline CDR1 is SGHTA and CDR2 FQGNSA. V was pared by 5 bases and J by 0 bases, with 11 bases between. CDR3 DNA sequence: TGTGCCAGCAGCCTCACCCCGGGCTCTGGAAACACCATATATTTT. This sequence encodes CASSLTPGSGNTIYF.

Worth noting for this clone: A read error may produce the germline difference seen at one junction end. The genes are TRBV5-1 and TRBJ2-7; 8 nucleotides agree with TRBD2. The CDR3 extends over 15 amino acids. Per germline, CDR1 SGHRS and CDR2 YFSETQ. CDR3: CANSPGLARSYEQYF. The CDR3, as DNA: TGCGCCAACAGCCCAGGACTAGCCCGCTCCTACGAGCAGTACTTC.